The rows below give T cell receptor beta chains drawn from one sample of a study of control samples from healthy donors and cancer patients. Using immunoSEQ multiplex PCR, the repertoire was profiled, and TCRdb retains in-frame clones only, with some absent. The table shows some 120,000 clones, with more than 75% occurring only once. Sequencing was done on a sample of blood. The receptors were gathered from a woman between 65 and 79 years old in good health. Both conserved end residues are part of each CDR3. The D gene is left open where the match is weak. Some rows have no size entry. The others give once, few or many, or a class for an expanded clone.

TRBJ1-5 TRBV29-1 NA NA CSVGGGPHQPQHF TGCAGCGTTGGTGGGGGCCCGCATCAGCCCCAGCATTTT
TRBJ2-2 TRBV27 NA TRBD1 CASSFLGQGTGELFF TGTGCCAGCAGTTTTTTGGGACAGGGAACCGGGGAGCTGTTTTTT
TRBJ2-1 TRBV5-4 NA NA CASSPPTGGANEQFF TGTGCCAGCAGCCCCCCCACAGGGGGGGCGAATGAGCAGTTCTTC
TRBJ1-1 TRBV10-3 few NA CAIKDGGATEAFF TGTGCCATCAAGGACGGTGGAGCCACTGAAGCTTTCTTT
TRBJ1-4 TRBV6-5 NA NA CAGRGSVWEKLFF TGTGCCGGGAGGGGGAGTGTCTGGGAAAAACTGTTTTTT
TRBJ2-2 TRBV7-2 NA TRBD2 CASSLGASGGAGELFF TGTGCCAGCAGCTTAGGTGCTAGCGGGGGGGCCGGGGAGCTGTTTTTT
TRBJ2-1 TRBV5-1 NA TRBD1 CASSFRDRGDEQFF TGCGCCAGCAGCTTCCGGGACAGGGGCGATGAGCAGTTCTTC
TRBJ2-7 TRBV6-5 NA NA CASSSGTEFNVQYF TGTGCCAGCAGCTCCGGGACGGAATTTAACGTGCAGTACTTC
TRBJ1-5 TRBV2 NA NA CASSGLTDDQPQHF TGTGCCAGCAGTGGGTTGACAGATGATCAGCCCCAGCATTTT
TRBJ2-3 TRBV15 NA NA CATSRDIRTDTQYF TGTGCCACCAGCAGAGACATCCGCACAGATACGCAGTATTTT
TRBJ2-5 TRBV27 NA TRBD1 CASSLRQGVLGETQYF TGTGCCAGCAGTCTGCGACAGGGGGTTCTCGGAGAGACCCAGTACTTC
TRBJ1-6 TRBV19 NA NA CASSRGEAYSPLHF TGTGCCAGTAGTAGGGGGGAGGCGTATTCACCCCTCCACTTT
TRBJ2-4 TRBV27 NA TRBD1 CASTGQGLAKNIQYF TGTGCCAGCACCGGACAGGGGCTAGCCAAAAACATTCAGTACTTC
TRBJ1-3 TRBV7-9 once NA CASSLAIQGGGNTIYF TGTGCCAGCAGCTTAGCCATCCAGGGTGGTGGAAACACCATATATTTT
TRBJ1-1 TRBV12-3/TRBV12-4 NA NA CASSIGGYAFF TGTGCCAGCAGTATCGGGGGCTACGCTTTCTTT
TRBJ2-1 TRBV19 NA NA CASSIEVAYNEQFF TGTGCCAGTAGTATAGAGGTCGCATACAATGAGCAGTTCTTC
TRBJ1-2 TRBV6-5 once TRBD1 CASSYGQGLGGYTF TGTGCCAGCAGTTACGGACAGGGATTAGGTGGCTACACCTTC
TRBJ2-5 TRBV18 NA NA CASWRGGGQETQYF TGTGCCAGCTGGAGGGGAGGTGGTCAAGAGACCCAGTACTTC
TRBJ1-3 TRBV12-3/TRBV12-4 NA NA CASRAGPGNTIYF TGTGCCAGCAGGGCAGGGCCAGGAAACACCATATATTTT
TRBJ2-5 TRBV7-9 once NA CASSPAGLLGPRSQYF TGTGCCAGCAGCCCAGCCGGACTCCTAGGTCCCAGGTCCCAGTACTTC
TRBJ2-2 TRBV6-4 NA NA CASSDYRNTGELFF TGTGCCAGCAGTGACTACAGAAACACCGGGGAGCTGTTTTTT
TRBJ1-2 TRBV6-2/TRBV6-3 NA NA CASSYGPGFNYGYTF TGTGCCAGCAGTTACGGGCCAGGGTTTAACTATGGCTACACCTTC
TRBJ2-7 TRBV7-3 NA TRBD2 CASSSTSGSYEQYF TGTGCCAGCAGCTCCACTAGCGGCTCCTACGAGCAGTACTTC
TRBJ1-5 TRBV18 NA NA CASSPSGGAQPQHF TGTGCCAGCTCACCCTCGGGGGGGGCCCAGCCCCAGCATTTT
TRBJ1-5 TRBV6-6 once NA CASRRRGLGDQPQHF TGTGCCAGCAGACGCAGGGGTTTGGGGGATCAGCCCCAGCATTTT
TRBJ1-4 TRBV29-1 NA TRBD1 CSVDSGTGNEKLFF TGCAGCGTTGATTCCGGGACAGGGAATGAAAAACTGTTTTTT
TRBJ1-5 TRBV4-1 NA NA CASSQAKGRVNQPQHF TGCGCCAGCAGCCAAGCTAAGGGGCGGGTCAATCAGCCCCAGCATTTT
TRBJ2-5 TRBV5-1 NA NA CASSLSNRKETQYF TGCGCCAGCAGCTTGTCCAATCGGAAAGAGACCCAGTACTTC
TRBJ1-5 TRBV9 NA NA CASSVGSNNQPQHF TGTGCCAGCAGCGTAGGCAGTAACAATCAGCCCCAGCATTTT
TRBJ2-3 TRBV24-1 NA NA CATSGAGDTQYF TGTGCCACCAGTGGGGCGGGAGATACGCAGTATTTT
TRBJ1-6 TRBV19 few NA CASSIVGPNSPLHF TGTGCCAGTAGTATAGTAGGTCCAAATTCACCCCTCCACTTT
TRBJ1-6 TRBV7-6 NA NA CASSLGIRGKLNSPLHF TGTGCCAGCAGCTTAGGTATTCGGGGGAAGTTGAATTCACCCCTCCACTTT
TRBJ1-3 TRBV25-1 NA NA CASSGTGSGNTIYF TGTGCCAGCAGTGGAACAGGGTCGGGAAACACCATATATTTT
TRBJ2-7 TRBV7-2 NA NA CASSPRGGSSYEQYF TGTGCCAGCAGCCCCAGGGGGGGAAGCTCCTACGAGCAGTACTTC
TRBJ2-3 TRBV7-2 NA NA CASSFRGPDTQYF TGTGCCAGCAGCTTCCGGGGTCCAGATACGCAGTATTTT
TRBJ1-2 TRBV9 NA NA CASSVGGMRGYTF TGTGCCAGCAGCGTAGGGGGTATGCGAGGCTACACCTTC
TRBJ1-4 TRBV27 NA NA CASSFGSPHEKLFF TGTGCCAGCAGTTTCGGCAGTCCCCACGAAAAACTGTTTTTT
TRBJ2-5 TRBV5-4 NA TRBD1 CASSLGDSKETQYF TGTGCCAGCAGCTTGGGGGACAGTAAAGAGACCCAGTACTTC
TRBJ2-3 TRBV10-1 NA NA CASSAVSSEGDTQYF TGCGCCAGCAGTGCGGTGAGCTCGGAAGGGGATACGCAGTATTTT
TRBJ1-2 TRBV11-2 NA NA CASSLKTSSDYGYTF TGTGCCAGCAGCTTAAAGACTAGCTCCGACTATGGCTACACCTTC
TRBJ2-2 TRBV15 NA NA CATSPVINTGELFF TGTGCCACCAGCCCCGTCATAAACACCGGGGAGCTGTTTTTT
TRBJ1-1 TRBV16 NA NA CASSVGLNTEAFF TGTGCCAGCAGCGTGGGACTGAACACTGAAGCTTTCTTT
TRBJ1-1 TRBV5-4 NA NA CASSLAEGAEAFF TGTGCCAGCAGCTTGGCCGAAGGTGCTGAAGCTTTCTTT
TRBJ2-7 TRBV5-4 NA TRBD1 CASSSRTGSHEQYF TGTGCCAGCAGCTCGAGGACAGGGTCCCACGAGCAGTACTTC
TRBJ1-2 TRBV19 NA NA CASSTPADAYGYTF TGTGCCAGTAGTACCCCGGCGGACGCCTATGGCTACACCTTC
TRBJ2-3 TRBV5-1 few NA CASSYVGSSTDTQYF TGCGCCAGCAGCTATGTGGGGTCCAGCACAGATACGCAGTATTTT
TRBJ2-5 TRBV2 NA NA CASSVVTEGETQYF TGTGCCAGCAGTGTGGTCACCGAGGGAGAGACCCAGTACTTC
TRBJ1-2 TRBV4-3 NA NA CASSQDRTGTNYGYTF TGCGCCAGCAGCCAAGATCGAACAGGGACGAACTATGGCTACACCTTC
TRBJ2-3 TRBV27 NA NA CASSFGQTTDTQYF TGTGCCAGCAGTTTCGGCCAGACCACAGATACGCAGTATTTT
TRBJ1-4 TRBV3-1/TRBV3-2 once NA CASSPPAIEKLFF TGTGCCAGCAGCCCCCCAGCTATCGAAAAACTGTTTTTT
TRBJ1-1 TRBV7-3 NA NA CASSSFRDTEAFF TGTGCCAGCAGCTCATTTCGGGACACTGAAGCTTTCTTT
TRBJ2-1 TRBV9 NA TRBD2 CASSPRASGGALNEQFF TGTGCCAGCAGCCCCCGGGCTAGCGGGGGGGCCTTAAATGAGCAGTTCTTC
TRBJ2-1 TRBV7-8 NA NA CASSARSPGGSNEQFF TGTGCCAGCAGCGCTAGGAGCCCCGGGGGAAGTAATGAGCAGTTCTTC
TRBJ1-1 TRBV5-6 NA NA CASSSRWRTDSSRTEAFF TGTGCCAGCAGCTCACGTTGGAGGACAGACAGTTCGAGGACTGAAGCTTTCTTT
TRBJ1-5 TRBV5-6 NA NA CASSRKPGAQPQHF TGTGCCAGCAGTCGAAAACCAGGGGCTCAGCCCCAGCATTTT
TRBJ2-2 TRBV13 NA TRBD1 CASSLTGVTGELFF TGTGCCAGCAGCCTCACAGGGGTCACCGGGGAGCTGTTTTTT